A single sample gave rise to the 14 T cell receptor beta chains below, sequenced in a study of a mutant IDH1 vaccine in newly diagnosed glioma. These receptors' antigens are unknown. The time point is: week 47, end of study. What each vaccine dose contained was 300 ug of mutant IDH1 20-mer peptide, accompanied by topical imiquimod. Assay used: immunoSEQ multiplex PCR; TCRdb lists only in-frame clones, some missing. The sample holds 40,000 to 45,000 clones, 70% to 85% seen once. The starting material was PBMCs, obtained from a glioma patient whose treatment included an IDH1 peptide vaccine. Receptor source: a man between 18 and 29 years old with glioma. Some clones in this sample may be carry-over from other donors' samples.

The CDR3 coding sequence is TGTGCCAGTATTCCTGGCAGCCTAGTGGGAGTAGCTTTCTTT. It translates to CASIPGSLVGVAFF. This chain connects TRBV19 to TRBJ1-1; D gene uncertain. The CDR3 loop spans 14 amino acids. The germline V and J ends were trimmed by 7 bases and 10 bases, with 22 bases remaining between them. The germline gives CDR1 LNHDA, CDR2 SQIVND (reference sequence).

This clone was counted a few times. J is TRBJ2-7 and V is TRBV10-3; 9 bases are shared with TRBD1. V lost 10 bases to trimming and J lost 3 bases; unmatched junction nucleotides: 7. The length of the CDR3 is 13 residues. Germline V lookup: CDR1 ENHRY, CDR2 SYGVKD. Written as DNA, the CDR3 is TGTGCCACCAAAGACAGGGGGAACTACGAGCAGTACTTC. This translates into CATKDRGNYEQYF.

This chain connects TRBV7-8 to TRBJ1-5, with 8 bases that match TRBD1. In germline, CDR1 is SGHVS, CDR2 FQNEAQ. The CDR3 has 16 residues. V trimming: 2 bases; J trimming: 3 bases; junction bases outside the gene matches: 6. In nucleotides, the CDR3 is TGTGCCAGCAGCTTATTCGGACAGGGAGACAATCAGCCCCAGCATTTT. Its protein product is CASSLFGQGDNQPQHF.

The chain uses TRBV9 and TRBJ1-2, with 10 bases fitting TRBD1. The germline V gene encodes CDR1 SGDLS and CDR2 YYNGEE. The V and J ends lost 1 base and 2 bases, in that order; junction bases with no gene match: 2. There are 15 residues in the CDR3. The CDR3 spells CASSVSGQGNYGYTF. The DNA for the CDR3 is TGTGCCAGCAGCGTATCGGGACAGGGGAACTATGGCTACACCTTC.

The chain recombines TRBV25-1 with TRBJ1-1, with D hard to call. This CDR3 has 15 residues. Germline loops: CDR1 MGHDK, CDR2 SYGVNS. V dropped 0 bases and J dropped 3 bases, with 11 bases sitting between them. As DNA, the CDR3 is TGTGCCAGCAGTGAATACCCGGGCTCGCACACTGAAGCTTTCTTT. This codes for CASSEYPGSHTEAFF. The whole variable domain, filled in from reference TRBV25-1 and TRBJ1-1, reads EADIYQTPRYLVIGTGKKITLECSQTMGHDKMYWYQQDPGMELHLIHYSYGVNSTEKGDLSSESTVSRIRTEHFPLTLESARPSHTSQYLCASSEYPGSHTEAFFGQGTRLTVV.

The rearrangement uses TRBV29-1 and TRBJ2-1; perhaps D is TRBD1 or TRBD2 (5 bases each). The CDR3 is 14 amino acids. CDR1 is SQVTM and CDR2 is ANQGSEA in the germline V gene. V lost 6 bases and J 4 bases, leaving 16 bases between the germline ends. The CDR3, as DNA: TGCAGCGTCTCCGGGGCGAAATTATACAATGAGCAGTTCTTC. Residues: CSVSGAKLYNEQFF.

The J gene is TRBJ2-7, the V gene TRBV5-5; D possibly corresponds to TRBD2 (5 bases). The V gene's germline CDR1 is SGHKS and CDR2 YYEKEE (reference sequence). The length of the CDR3 is 14 residues. The ends were cut back, 1 base at V and 3 bases at J, with 11 bases in the middle. In DNA, the CDR3 is TGTGCCAGCAGCTTGTTTGGGGAGAACTACGAGCAGTACTTC. As protein: CASSLFGENYEQYF.

This chain links TRBV4-2 with TRBJ1-2, with no clear D. V shed 5 bases and J shed 3 bases, with 19 bases lying between them. This CDR3 spans 16 amino acids. Germline loops: CDR1 LGHNA, CDR2 YNFKEQ. Here the CDR3 reads CASSNEIVGLDYGYTF. The CDR3 DNA follows: TGTGCCAGCAGCAACGAAATTGTCGGATTGGACTATGGCTACACCTTC.

The CDR3 reads CASSSIGQGATSYGYTF. The CDR3 coding sequence is TGTGCCAGCTCTTCTATTGGACAGGGGGCTACAAGCTATGGCTACACCTTC. The chain uses TRBV18 and TRBJ1-2, with TRBD1 matching 11 bases. The trim removed 6 bases at V and 4 bases at J, leaving 13 bases unmatched. The germline CDR1 and CDR2 sequences are KGHSH and LQKENI. The CDR3 sequence is 17 residues long.

The rearrangement links TRBV6-1 to TRBJ2-2; a possible D gene is TRBD2 (6 bases). This CDR3 region has 13 residues. Trimming removed 1 base from V and 7 bases from J, with 7 bases in between. Per germline, CDR1 MNHNS and CDR2 SASEGT. CDR3 region: CASSEGRVGELFF. The CDR3 DNA reads TGTGCCAGCAGTGAAGGGAGGGTCGGGGAGCTGTTTTTT.

The chain's CDR3 is CASSLNLAGGDEQFF. In DNA, the CDR3 is TGCGCCAGCAGCCTTAATCTAGCGGGAGGAGACGAGCAGTTCTTC. The gene calls are TRBV4-3 and TRBJ2-1, with 11 bases identical to TRBD2. Trimming took 4 bases from V and 10 from J; bases not matched to a gene: 9. This CDR3 contains 15 residues. Germline values: CDR1 LGHNA, CDR2 YSLEER.

The chain carries TRBV28 and TRBJ1-4; 8 bases match TRBD1. CDR1 is MDHEN and CDR2 is SYDVKM in the germline V gene. The CDR3 spans 13 residues. The V and J ends lost 6 bases and 4 bases, in that order; junction bases with no gene match: 1. The CDR3 spells CASSDRGNEKLFF. As DNA, the CDR3 is TGTGCCAGCAGCGACAGGGGTAATGAAAAACTGTTTTTT.

The CDR3 DNA reads TGTGCCAGCAGCAAGGACACTCATTCACCCCTCCACTTT. Its translation is CASSKDTHSPLHF. The rearrangement joins TRBV6-5 to TRBJ1-6, with D maybe TRBD1 (5 bases). The CDR3 loop spans 13 amino acids. Germline lookup yields CDR1 MNHEY and CDR2 SVGAGI. The V end was cut by 6 bases, the J end by 8 bases, with 11 bases between.

The chain carries TRBV29-1 and TRBJ2-1, with D uncertain. Germline lookup yields CDR1 SQVTM and CDR2 ANQGSEA. This CDR3 is built from 13 residues. V gave up 2 bases and J gave up 4 bases, with 9 bases separating them. CDR3 loop: CSVERVKYNEQFF. DNA for the CDR3: TGCAGCGTTGAACGGGTCAAGTACAATGAGCAGTTCTTC.